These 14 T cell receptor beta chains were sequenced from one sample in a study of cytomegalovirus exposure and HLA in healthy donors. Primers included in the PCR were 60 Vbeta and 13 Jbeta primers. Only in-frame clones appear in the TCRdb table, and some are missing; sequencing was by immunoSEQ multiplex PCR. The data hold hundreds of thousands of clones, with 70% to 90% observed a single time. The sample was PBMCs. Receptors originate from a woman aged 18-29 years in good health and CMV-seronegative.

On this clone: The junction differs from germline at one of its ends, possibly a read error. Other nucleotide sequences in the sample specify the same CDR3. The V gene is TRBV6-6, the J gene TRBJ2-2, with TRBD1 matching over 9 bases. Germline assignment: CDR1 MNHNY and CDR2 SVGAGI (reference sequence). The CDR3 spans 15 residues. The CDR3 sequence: CASVLRDRANGELFF. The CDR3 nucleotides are TGTGCCAGCGTACTCCGGGACAGGGCGAACGGGGAACTGTTTTTT.

The CDR3 spells CASIGGGLYEQYF. The DNA of the CDR3 is TGTGCCAGCATCGGCGGGGGGCTCTACGAGCAGTACTTC. V and J are TRBV6-5 and TRBJ2-7, with 8 positions matching TRBD2. The germline CDR1 and CDR2 sequences are MNHEY and SVGAGI. Trimming cost V 7 bases and J 3 bases; bases outside gene matches: 5. The CDR3 contains 13 residues.

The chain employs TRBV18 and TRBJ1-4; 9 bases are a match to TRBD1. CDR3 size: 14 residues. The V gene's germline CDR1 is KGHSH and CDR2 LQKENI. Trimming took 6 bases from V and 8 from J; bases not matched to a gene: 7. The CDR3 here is CASSLGQGSEKLFF. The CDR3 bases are TGTGCCAGCTCGCTGGGACAGGGATCGGAAAAACTGTTTTTT. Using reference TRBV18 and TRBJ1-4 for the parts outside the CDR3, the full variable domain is NAGVMQNPRHLVRRRGQEARLRCSPMKGHSHVYWYRQLPEEGLKFMVYLQKENIIDESGMPKERFSAEFPKEGPSILRIQQVVRGDSAAYFCASSLGQGSEKLFFGSGTQLSVL.

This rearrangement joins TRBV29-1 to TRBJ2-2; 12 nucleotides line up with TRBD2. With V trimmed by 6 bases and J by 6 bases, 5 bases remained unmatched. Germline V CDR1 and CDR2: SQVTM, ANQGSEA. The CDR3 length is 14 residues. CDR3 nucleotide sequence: TGCAGCGTCGCTCTAGCGGGGGGGGCCGGGGAGCTGTTTTTT. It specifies CSVALAGGAGELFF.

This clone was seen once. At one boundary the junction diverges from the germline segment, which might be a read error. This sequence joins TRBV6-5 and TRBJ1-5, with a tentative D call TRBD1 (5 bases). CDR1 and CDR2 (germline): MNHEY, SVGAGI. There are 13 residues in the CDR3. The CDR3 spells CTSTPGRGQPQHF. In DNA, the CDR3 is TGTACCAGCACCCCCGGGCGGGGGCAGCCCCAGCATTTT.

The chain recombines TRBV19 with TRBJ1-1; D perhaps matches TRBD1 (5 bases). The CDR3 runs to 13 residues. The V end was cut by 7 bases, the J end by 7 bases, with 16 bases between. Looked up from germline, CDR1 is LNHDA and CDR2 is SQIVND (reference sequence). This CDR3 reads CASTPSQGLEAFF. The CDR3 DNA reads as TGTGCCAGTACTCCCTCCCAGGGACTTGAAGCTTTCTTT. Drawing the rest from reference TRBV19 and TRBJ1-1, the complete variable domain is DGGITQSPKYLFRKEGQNVTLSCEQNLNHDAMYWYRQDPGQGLRLIYYSQIVNDFQKGDIAEGYSVSREKKESFPLTVTSAQKNPTAFYLCASTPSQGLEAFFGQGTRLTVV.

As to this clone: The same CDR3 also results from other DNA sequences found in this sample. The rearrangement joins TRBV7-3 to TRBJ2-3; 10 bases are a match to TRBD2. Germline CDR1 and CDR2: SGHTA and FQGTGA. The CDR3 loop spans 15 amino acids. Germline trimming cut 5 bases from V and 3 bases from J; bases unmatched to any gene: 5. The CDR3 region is CASSLSGGATDTQYF. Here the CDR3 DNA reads TGTGCCAGCAGCCTGAGCGGGGGGGCAACAGATACGCAGTATTTT.

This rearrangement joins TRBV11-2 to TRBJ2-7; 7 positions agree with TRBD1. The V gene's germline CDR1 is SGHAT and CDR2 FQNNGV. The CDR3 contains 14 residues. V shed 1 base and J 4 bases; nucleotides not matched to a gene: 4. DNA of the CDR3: TGTGCCAGCAGCTTAGGACAGGGATTTTACGAGCAGTACTTC. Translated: CASSLGQGFYEQYF.

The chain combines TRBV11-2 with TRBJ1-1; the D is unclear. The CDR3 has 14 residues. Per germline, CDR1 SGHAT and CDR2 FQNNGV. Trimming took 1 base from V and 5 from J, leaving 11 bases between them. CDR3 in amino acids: CASSLAAGLTEAFF. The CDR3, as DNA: TGTGCCAGCAGCTTAGCGGCGGGGTTGACTGAAGCTTTCTTT.

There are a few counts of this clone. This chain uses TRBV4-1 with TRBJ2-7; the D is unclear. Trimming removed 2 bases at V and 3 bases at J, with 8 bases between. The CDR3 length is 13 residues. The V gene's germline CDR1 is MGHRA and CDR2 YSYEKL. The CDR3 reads CASSQYINYEQYF. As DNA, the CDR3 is TGCGCCAGCAGCCAATACATAAACTACGAGCAGTACTTC.

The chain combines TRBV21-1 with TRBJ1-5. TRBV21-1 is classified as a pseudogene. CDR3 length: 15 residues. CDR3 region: CASSTHEQRNQPQHF. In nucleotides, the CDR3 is TGTGCCAGCAGCACTCATGAGCAGCGGAATCAGCCCCAGCATTTT.

In DNA form, the CDR3 reads TGTGCCAGTAGTTACGGACAGGGGGCCTACGAGCAGTACTTC. This codes for CASSYGQGAYEQYF. The chain has TRBV19 and TRBJ2-7; 10 bases match TRBD1. CDR1 LNHDA and CDR2 SQIVND come from the germline V gene (reference sequence). The CDR3 length is 14 residues. V gave up 5 bases and J gave up 2 bases; unmatched junction bases: 3.

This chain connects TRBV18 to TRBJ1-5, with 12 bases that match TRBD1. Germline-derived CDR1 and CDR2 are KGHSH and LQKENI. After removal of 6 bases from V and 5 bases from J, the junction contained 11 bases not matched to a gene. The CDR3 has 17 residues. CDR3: CASSPGQGAVRYQPQHF. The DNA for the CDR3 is TGTGCCAGCTCGCCGGGACAGGGGGCGGTTCGGTATCAGCCCCAGCATTTT.

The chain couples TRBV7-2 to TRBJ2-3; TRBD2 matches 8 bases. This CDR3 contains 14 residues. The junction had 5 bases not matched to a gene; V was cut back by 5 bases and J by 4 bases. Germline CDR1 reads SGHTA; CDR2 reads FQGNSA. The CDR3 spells CASSLRGGPDTQYF. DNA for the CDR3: TGTGCCAGCAGCCTACGGGGGGGCCCAGATACGCAGTATTTT. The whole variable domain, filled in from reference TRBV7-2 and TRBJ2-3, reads GAGVSQSPSNKVTEKGKDVELRCDPISGHTALYWYRQSLGQGLEFLIYFQGNSAPDKSGLPSDRFSAERTGGSVSTLTIQRTQQEDSAVYLCASSLRGGPDTQYFGPGTRLTVL.